Each of the 19 T cell receptor beta chains below was sequenced from the same sample in a study of shared clonotypes between healthy human individuals. Clones were sequenced by immunoSEQ multiplex PCR, and TCRdb holds only the in-frame ones, with some missing. Of 2 million to 3 million clones listed, 93% were seen once; the top ten hold 0.36%. Material: naive CD4+ T cells from PBMCs. The subset: CD45RA+ positively selected. These receptors all come from a man aged 18-30 years in good health. Some clones in this sample may be carry-over from other donors' samples.

This chain uses TRBV5-1 with TRBJ2-2; possible D gene TRBD2, 6 bases. V lost 3 bases and J lost 0, with 12 bases in between. Germline V gene data show CDR1 as SGHRS and CDR2 as YFSETQ. The CDR3 spans 16 residues. The CDR3 here is CASSSAGLSNTGELFF. The CDR3 DNA follows: TGCGCCAGCAGCTCCGCGGGACTCTCGAACACCGGGGAGCTGTTTTTT.

In the case of this clone: No DNA is shown, since the ends of the CDR3 on it are uncertain; the CDR3 is the one TCRdb lists. The genes are TRBV7-8 and TRBJ2-5; whether TRBD1, the table's D call, matches the DNA was not checked. The CDR3 is made up of 15 amino acids, end residues included. Per the germline V gene, CDR1 is SGHVS and CDR2 is FQNEAQ. The chain's CDR3 is CASSSGTGLILAQYF.

The chain recombines TRBV28 with TRBJ2-5; 8 positions match TRBD2. Germline V lookup: CDR1 MDHEN, CDR2 SYDVKM. The CDR3 runs to 14 residues. Unmatched junction bases numbered 11, after V lost 8 bases and J lost 6 bases. This CDR3 reads CASLPRGGAKTQYF. The CDR3 DNA sequence: TGTGCCAGCCTCCCCCGGGGGGGAGCAAAGACCCAGTACTTC.

The J gene is TRBJ2-1, the V gene TRBV6-4, with a tentative D call TRBD1 (5 bases). Germline V CDR1 and CDR2: MRHNA, SNTAGT. The V and J ends lost 2 bases and 9 bases respectively, with 11 bases between them. The CDR3 runs to 13 residues. DNA of the CDR3: TGTGCCAGCAGTGACACAGGCCGCACTGAGCAGTTCTTC. Encoded protein: CASSDTGRTEQFF.

The rearrangement links TRBV7-9 to TRBJ2-5; a weak D match, TRBD1 (6 bases). Trimming removed 6 bases at V and 3 bases at J, with 11 bases between. Germline lookup yields CDR1 SEHNR and CDR2 FQNEAQ (reference sequence). The CDR3 totals 13 residues. Here the CDR3 reads CASSLTGKETQYF. CDR3 bases: TGTGCCAGCAGTCTTACAGGGAAAGAGACCCAGTACTTC.

Turning to this clone: Other nucleotide sequences from this sample produce the same CDR3. The gene calls are TRBV20-1 and TRBJ2-7; unclear D gene. The CDR3 covers 11 residues. Per the germline V gene, CDR1 is DFQATT and CDR2 is SNEGSKA (reference sequence). The ends were cut back, 6 bases at V and 3 bases at J, with 9 bases in the middle. The CDR3 sequence is CSASSRYEQYF. The DNA for the CDR3 is TGCAGTGCCTCCAGCCGCTACGAGCAGTACTTC.

This CDR3 is CASSYGSGYTDTQYF. CDR3 sequence (DNA): TGTGCCAGCAGTTACGGGTCAGGGTACACAGATACGCAGTATTTT. The chain combines TRBV6-5 with TRBJ2-3, with D perhaps matching TRBD1 (5 bases). The germline V gene has CDR1 MNHEY and CDR2 SVGAGI. Trimming removed 2 bases at V and 2 bases at J, with 11 bases between. The CDR3 spans 15 residues.

The chain uses TRBV5-4 and TRBJ2-5; D is ambiguous. Per germline, CDR1 SGHNT and CDR2 YYREEE (reference sequence). V lost 2 bases and J lost 1, with 12 bases in between. CDR3 length equals 15 residues. CDR3 residues: CASSFTVISQETQYF. The CDR3 nucleotides read TGTGCCAGCAGCTTCACGGTGATAAGCCAAGAGACCCAGTACTTC.

The chain employs TRBV7-2 and TRBJ2-2; either TRBD1 or TRBD2 may fit D (5 bases each). CDR1 and CDR2 from the germline V gene are SGHTA and FQGNSA. Trimming stripped 5 bases from V and 4 bases from J, with 11 bases between. The CDR3 covers 14 residues. The CDR3 region is CASSRDGFTGELFF. CDR3 DNA: TGTGCCAGCAGCCGGGACGGGTTCACCGGGGAGCTGTTTTTT.

The chain carries TRBV4-1 and TRBJ1-1, with D perhaps matching TRBD1 (5 bases). V dropped 4 bases and J dropped 4 bases, with 10 bases sitting between them. The CDR3 is 13 residues long. Germline loops: CDR1 MGHRA, CDR2 YSYEKL. Written as DNA, the CDR3 is TGCGCCAGCAGCCGACAGCGGAGCACTGAAGCTTTCTTT. Protein product: CASSRQRSTEAFF.

In DNA, the CDR3 is TGTGCCAGCAGGGACAGAGTCATCGCTAACTATGGCTACACCTTC. This translates into CASRDRVIANYGYTF. The chain couples TRBV2 to TRBJ1-2, with a weak D call TRBD1 (6 bases). Trimming pared 6 bases from V and 0 bases from J, leaving 14 bases between. This CDR3 comprises 15 residues. Germline lookup yields CDR1 SNHLY and CDR2 FYNNEI.

The chain carries TRBV7-2 and TRBJ1-2; D gene uncertain. Germline CDR1 is SGHTA and CDR2 is FQGNSA. The V end lost 4 bases, the J end lost 7 bases, and 10 bases lay between the germline ends. This CDR3 is 12 amino acids long. DNA for the CDR3: TGTGCCAGCAGCTCCGGTGTTGGTGGCTACACCTTC. It specifies CASSSGVGGYTF.

The V call is TRBV9, the J call TRBJ2-4, with TRBD2 as a possible D gene (6 bases). V was shortened by 4 bases and J by 8 bases, with 16 bases between the two germline ends. This CDR3 spans 14 amino acids. Germline assignment: CDR1 SGDLS and CDR2 YYNGEE. The CDR3 spells CASSPAGNRDIQYF. Here the CDR3 DNA reads TGTGCCAGCAGCCCCGCGGGAAATCGGGACATTCAGTACTTC.

Concerning this clone itself: Other DNA sequences from this sample encode an identical CDR3 as well. The CDR3 here is CASSHSSYEQYF. Written as DNA, the CDR3 is TGTGCCAGCAGCCATAGCTCCTACGAGCAGTACTTC. The rearrangement joins TRBV14 to TRBJ2-7; D is unresolved. From germline, CDR1 is SGHDN and CDR2 FVKESK. CDR3 length equals 12 residues. V was cut by 3 bases and J by 0 bases, with 3 bases left in between.

The V gene is TRBV7-2, the J gene TRBJ2-1, with D maybe TRBD1 (6 bases). V lost 4 bases and J 7 bases, leaving 17 bases between the germline ends. Germline values: CDR1 SGHTA, CDR2 FQGNSA. The CDR3 is 15 residues long. The CDR3 loop is CASSSGQTERNEQFF. The CDR3 nucleotides read TGTGCCAGCAGCTCAGGACAGACAGAAAGGAATGAGCAGTTCTTC. Full variable domain (outside the CDR3, taken from reference TRBV7-2 and TRBJ2-1): GAGVSQSPSNKVTEKGKDVELRCDPISGHTALYWYRQSLGQGLEFLIYFQGNSAPDKSGLPSDRFSAERTGGSVSTLTIQRTQQEDSAVYLCASSSGQTERNEQFFGPGTRLTVL.

The chain links TRBV9 to TRBJ1-3, with unresolved D. V lost 4 bases, J lost 0 bases, and 14 bases lay in between. Germline assignment: CDR1 SGDLS and CDR2 YYNGEE. The CDR3 runs 16 residues. The CDR3 sequence: CASSPLGTPSGNTIYF. The CDR3 DNA reads TGTGCCAGCAGCCCCTTGGGAACACCCTCTGGAAACACCATATATTTT.

J is TRBJ1-2 and V is TRBV9; 11 bases are a match to TRBD1. The CDR3 has 15 amino acids. CDR1 SGDLS and CDR2 YYNGEE come from the germline V gene. With 2 bases clipped from V and 8 bases from J, the junction kept 8 bases outside the gene matches. CDR3 amino acids: CASSVRTGGAQGYTF. CDR3 in DNA: TGTGCCAGCAGCGTTAGGACAGGGGGCGCACAGGGCTACACCTTC.

The CDR3: CASGGGSTSYNEQFF. The CDR3 DNA reads as TGTGCTAGTGGGGGCGGGAGTACGTCCTACAATGAGCAGTTCTTC. The V gene is TRBV12-5, the J gene TRBJ2-1, with 7 bases aligning to TRBD2. After removal of 6 bases from V and 1 base from J, the junction contained 6 bases not matched to a gene. This CDR3 region has 15 residues. Germline values: CDR1 LGHNT, CDR2 FRNRAP.

The chain combines TRBV7-9 with TRBJ2-5, with a weak D call TRBD1 (5 bases). Germline V gives CDR1 SEHNR, CDR2 FQNEAQ (reference sequence). With 5 bases removed from V and 11 bases from J, the gap between germline ends came to 18 bases. CDR3 length: 13 residues. CDR3 loop: CASSVDTLSEQYF. For the CDR3, the DNA is TGTGCCAGCAGCGTGGACACCCTTAGTGAGCAGTACTTC.